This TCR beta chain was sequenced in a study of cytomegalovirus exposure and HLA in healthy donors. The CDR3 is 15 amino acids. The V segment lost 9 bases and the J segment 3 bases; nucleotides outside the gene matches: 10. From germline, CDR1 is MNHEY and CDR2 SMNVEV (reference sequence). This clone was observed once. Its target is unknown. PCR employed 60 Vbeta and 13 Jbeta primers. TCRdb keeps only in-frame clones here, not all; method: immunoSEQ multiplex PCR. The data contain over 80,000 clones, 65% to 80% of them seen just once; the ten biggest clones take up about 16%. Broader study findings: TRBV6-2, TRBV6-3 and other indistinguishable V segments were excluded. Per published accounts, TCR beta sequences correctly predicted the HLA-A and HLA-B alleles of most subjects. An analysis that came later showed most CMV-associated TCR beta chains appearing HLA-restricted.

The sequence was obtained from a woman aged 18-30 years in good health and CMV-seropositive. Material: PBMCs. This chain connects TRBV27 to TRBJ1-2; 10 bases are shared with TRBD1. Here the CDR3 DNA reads TGTGCCAGTCAACCCGGGACAGGGGCCGACTATGGCTACACCTTC. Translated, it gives CASQPGTGADYGYTF.